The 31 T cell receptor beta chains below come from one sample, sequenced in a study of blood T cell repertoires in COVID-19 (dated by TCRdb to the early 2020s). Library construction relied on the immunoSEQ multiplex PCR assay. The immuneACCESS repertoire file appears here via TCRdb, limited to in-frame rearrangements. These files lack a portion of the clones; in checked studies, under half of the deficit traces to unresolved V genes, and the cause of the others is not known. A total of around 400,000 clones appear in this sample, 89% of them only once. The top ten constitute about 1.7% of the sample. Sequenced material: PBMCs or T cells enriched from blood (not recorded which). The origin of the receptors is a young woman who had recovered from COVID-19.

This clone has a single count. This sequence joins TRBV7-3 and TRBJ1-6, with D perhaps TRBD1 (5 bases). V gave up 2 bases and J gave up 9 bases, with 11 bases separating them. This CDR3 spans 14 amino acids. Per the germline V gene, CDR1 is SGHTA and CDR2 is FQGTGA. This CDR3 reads CASSLQGRGSPLHF. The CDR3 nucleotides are TGTGCCAGCAGCTTACAGGGCCGCGGTTCACCCCTCCACTTT.

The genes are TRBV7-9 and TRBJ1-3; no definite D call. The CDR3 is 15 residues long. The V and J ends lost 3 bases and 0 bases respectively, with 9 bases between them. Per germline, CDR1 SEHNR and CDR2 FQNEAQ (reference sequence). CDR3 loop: CASSFLGHSGNTIYF. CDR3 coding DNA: TGTGCCAGCAGCTTCCTTGGGCACTCTGGAAACACCATATATTTT.

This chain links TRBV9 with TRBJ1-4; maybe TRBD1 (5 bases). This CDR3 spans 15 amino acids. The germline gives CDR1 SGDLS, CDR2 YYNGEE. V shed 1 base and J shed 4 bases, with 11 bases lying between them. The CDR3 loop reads CASSVQGGRNEKLFF. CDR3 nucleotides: TGTGCCAGCAGCGTACAGGGAGGCCGTAATGAAAAACTGTTTTTT. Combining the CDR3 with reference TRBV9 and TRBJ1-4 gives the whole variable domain DSGVTQTPKHLITATGQRVTLRCSPRSGDLSVYWYQQSLDQGLQFLIQYYNGEERAKGNILERFSAQQFPDLHSELNLSSLELGDSALYFCASSVQGGRNEKLFFGSGTQLSVL.

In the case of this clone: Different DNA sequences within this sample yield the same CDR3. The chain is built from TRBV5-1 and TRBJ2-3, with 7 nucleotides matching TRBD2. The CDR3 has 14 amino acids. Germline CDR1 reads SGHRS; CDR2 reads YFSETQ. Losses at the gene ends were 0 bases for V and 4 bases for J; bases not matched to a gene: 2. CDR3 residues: CASSLGGGADTQYF. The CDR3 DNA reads TGCGCCAGCAGCTTGGGGGGAGGGGCAGATACGCAGTATTTT. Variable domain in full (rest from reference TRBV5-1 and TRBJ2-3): KAGVTQTPRYLIKTRGQQVTLSCSPISGHRSVSWYQQTPGQGLQFLFEYFSETQRNKGNFPGRFSGRQFSNSRSEMNVSTLELGDSALYLCASSLGGGADTQYFGPGTRLTVL.

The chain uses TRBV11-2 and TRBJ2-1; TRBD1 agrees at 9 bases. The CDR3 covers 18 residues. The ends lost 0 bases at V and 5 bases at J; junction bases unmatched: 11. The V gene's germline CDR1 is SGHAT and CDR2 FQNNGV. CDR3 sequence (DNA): TGTGCCAGCAGCTTAGACGCCCCCAGGACAGGGGTTAACAATGAGCAGTTCTTC. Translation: CASSLDAPRTGVNNEQFF.

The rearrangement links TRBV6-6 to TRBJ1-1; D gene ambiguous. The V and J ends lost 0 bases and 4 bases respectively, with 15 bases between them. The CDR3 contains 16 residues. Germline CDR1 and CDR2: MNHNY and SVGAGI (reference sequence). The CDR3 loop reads CASSYSIGRPGTEAFF. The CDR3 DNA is TGTGCCAGCAGTTACTCGATAGGTAGACCGGGCACTGAAGCTTTCTTT.

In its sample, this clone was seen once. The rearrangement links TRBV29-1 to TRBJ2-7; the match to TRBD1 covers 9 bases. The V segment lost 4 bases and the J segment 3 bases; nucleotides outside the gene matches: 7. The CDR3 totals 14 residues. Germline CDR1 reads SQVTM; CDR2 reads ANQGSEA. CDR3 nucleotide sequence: TGCAGCGTTGTCGGGACAGGGCTTCTCTACGAGCAGTACTTC. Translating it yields CSVVGTGLLYEQYF.

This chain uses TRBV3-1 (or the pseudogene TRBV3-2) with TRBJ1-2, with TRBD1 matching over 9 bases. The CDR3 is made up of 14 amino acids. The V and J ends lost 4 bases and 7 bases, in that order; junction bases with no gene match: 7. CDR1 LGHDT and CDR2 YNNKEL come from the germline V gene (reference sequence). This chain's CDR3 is CASSPDRGFGGYTF. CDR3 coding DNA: TGTGCCAGCAGCCCGGACAGGGGTTTTGGTGGCTACACCTTC.

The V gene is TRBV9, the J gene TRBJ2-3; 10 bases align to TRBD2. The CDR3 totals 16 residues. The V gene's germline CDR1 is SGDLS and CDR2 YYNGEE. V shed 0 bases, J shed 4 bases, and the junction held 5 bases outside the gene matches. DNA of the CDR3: TGTGCCAGCAGCGTAGAGGGTAGCGGGAGGTCAGATACGCAGTATTTT. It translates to CASSVEGSGRSDTQYF. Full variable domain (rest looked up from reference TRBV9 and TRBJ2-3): DSGVTQTPKHLITATGQRVTLRCSPRSGDLSVYWYQQSLDQGLQFLIQYYNGEERAKGNILERFSAQQFPDLHSELNLSSLELGDSALYFCASSVEGSGRSDTQYFGPGTRLTVL.

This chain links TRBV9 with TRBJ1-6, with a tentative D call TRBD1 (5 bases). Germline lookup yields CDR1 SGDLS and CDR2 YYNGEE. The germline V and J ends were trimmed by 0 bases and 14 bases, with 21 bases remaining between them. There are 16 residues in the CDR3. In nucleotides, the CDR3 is TGTGCCAGCAGCGTAGGGGGCAGCGATCCTCATTCGACCCTCCACTTT. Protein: CASSVGGSDPHSTLHF.

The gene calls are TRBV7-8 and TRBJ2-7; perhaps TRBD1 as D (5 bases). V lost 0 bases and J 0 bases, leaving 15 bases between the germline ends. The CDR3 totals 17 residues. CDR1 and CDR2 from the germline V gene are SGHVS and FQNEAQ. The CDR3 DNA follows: TGTGCCAGCAGCTTAGCAGCTTTAAGGGGCAGCTCCTACGAGCAGTACTTC. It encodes CASSLAALRGSSYEQYF.

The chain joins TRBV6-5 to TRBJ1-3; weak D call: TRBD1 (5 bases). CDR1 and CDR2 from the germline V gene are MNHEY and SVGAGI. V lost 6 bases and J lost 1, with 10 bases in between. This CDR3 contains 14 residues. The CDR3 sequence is CASRTGGSGNTIYF. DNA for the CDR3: TGTGCCAGCAGGACCGGGGGGTCTGGAAACACCATATATTTT.

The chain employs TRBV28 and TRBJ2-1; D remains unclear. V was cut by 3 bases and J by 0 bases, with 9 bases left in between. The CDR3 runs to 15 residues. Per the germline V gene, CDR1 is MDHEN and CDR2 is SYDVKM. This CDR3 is CASSFQRFSYNEQFF. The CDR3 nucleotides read TGTGCCAGCAGTTTTCAGCGTTTCTCCTACAATGAGCAGTTCTTC.

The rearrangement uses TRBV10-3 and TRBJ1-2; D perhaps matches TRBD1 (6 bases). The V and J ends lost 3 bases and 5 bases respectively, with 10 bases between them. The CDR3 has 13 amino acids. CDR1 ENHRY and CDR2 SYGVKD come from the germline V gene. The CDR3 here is CAISDPGEYGYTF. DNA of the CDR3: TGTGCCATCAGTGACCCAGGGGAGTATGGCTACACCTTC.

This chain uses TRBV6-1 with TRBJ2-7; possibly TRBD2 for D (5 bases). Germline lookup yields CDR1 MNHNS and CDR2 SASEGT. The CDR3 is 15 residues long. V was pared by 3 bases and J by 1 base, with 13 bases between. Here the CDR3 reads CASSDQEAGSYEQYF. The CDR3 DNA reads TGTGCCAGCAGTGATCAGGAGGCCGGATCCTACGAGCAGTACTTC.

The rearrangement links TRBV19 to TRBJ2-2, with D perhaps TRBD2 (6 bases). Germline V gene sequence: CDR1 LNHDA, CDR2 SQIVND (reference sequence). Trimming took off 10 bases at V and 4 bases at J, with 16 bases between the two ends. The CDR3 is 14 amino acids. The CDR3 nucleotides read TGTGCCATCAACCCCACCGGGAGCACCGGGGAGCTGTTTTTT. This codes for CAINPTGSTGELFF.

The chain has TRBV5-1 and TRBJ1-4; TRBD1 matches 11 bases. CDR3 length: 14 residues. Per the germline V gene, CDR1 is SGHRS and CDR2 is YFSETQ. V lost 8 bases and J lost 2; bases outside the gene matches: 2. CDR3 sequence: CASGQGATNEKLFF. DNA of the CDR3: TGCGCCAGTGGACAGGGGGCGACTAATGAAAAACTGTTTTTT. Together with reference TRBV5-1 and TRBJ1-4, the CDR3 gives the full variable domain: KAGVTQTPRYLIKTRGQQVTLSCSPISGHRSVSWYQQTPGQGLQFLFEYFSETQRNKGNFPGRFSGRQFSNSRSEMNVSTLELGDSALYLCASGQGATNEKLFFGSGTQLSVL.

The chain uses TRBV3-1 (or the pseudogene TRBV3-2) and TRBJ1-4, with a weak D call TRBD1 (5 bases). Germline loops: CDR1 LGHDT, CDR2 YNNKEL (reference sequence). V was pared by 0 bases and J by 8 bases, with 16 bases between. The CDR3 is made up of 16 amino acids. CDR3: CASSQDSGGIEEKLFF. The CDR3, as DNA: TGTGCCAGCAGCCAAGATTCGGGGGGGATAGAGGAAAAACTGTTTTTT.

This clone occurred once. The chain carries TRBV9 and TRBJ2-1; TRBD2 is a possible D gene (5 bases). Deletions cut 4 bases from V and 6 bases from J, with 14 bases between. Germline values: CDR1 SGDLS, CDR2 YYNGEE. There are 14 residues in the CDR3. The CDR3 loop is CASSLPSGSNEQFF. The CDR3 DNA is TGTGCCAGCAGCCTCCCCAGCGGATCCAATGAGCAGTTCTTC.

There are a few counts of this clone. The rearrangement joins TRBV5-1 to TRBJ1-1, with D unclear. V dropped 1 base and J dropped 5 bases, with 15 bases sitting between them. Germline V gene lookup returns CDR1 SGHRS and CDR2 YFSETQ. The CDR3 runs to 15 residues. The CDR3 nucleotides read TGCGCCAGCAGCTTGATGGGAGAATCCCGGACTGAAGCTTTCTTT. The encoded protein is CASSLMGESRTEAFF.

CDR3 amino acids: CAWGGGLSNQPQHF. The CDR3 nucleotides are TGTGCCTGGGGCGGGGGGCTGAGCAATCAGCCCCAGCATTTT. The chain recombines TRBV30 with TRBJ1-5; weak D call: TRBD1 (6 bases). This CDR3 region has 14 residues. The V end was cut by 5 bases, the J end by 1 base, with 12 bases between. Germline V lookup: CDR1 GTSNPN, CDR2 SVGIG (reference sequence).

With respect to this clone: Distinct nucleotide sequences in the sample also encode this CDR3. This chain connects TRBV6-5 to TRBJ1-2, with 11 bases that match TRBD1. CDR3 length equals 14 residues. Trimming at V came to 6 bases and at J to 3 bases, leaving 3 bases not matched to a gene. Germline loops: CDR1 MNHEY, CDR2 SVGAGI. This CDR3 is CASSRGQGDYGYTF. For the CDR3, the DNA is TGTGCCAGCAGCAGGGGACAGGGGGACTATGGCTACACCTTC.

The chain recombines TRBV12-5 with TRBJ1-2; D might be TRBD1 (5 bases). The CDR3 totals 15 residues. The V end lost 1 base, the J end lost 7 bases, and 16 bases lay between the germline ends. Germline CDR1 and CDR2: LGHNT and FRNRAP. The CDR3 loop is CASGLETGSWSGYTF. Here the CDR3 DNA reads TGTGCTAGTGGTTTGGAAACAGGTTCTTGGAGTGGCTACACCTTC.

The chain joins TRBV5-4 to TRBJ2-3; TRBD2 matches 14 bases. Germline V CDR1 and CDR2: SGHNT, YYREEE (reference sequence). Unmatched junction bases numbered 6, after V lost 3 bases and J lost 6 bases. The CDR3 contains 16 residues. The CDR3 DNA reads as TGTGCCAGCAGCTATCCGGGACTAGCGGGGGCGGATACGCAGTATTTT. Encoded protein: CASSYPGLAGADTQYF.

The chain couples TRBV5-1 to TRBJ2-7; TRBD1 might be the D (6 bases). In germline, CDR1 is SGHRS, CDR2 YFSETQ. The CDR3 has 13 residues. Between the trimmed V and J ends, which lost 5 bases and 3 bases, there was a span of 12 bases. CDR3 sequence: CASSKDSFYEQYF. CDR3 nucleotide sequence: TGCGCCAGCAGTAAGGACAGCTTCTACGAGCAGTACTTC.

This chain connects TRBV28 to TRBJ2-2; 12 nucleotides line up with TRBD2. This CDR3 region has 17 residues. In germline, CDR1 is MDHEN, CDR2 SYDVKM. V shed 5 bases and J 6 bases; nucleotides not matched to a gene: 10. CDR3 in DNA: TGTGCCAGCAGTCCCCGGACTAGCGGGGTCAGGGCCGGGGAGCTGTTTTTT. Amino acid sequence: CASSPRTSGVRAGELFF.

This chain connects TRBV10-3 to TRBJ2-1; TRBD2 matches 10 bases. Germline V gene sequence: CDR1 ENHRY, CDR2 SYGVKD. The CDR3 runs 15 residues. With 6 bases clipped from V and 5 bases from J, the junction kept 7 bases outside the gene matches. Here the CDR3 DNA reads TGTGCCATCAGGGCCCCCAGCGGGAGGGACAATGAGCAGTTCTTC. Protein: CAIRAPSGRDNEQFF.

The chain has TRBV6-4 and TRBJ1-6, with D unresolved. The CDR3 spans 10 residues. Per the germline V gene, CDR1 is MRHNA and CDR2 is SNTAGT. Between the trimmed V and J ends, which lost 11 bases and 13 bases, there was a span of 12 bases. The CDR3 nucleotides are TGTGCCGGTCGCGGTTTCCCCCTCCACTTT. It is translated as CAGRGFPLHF.

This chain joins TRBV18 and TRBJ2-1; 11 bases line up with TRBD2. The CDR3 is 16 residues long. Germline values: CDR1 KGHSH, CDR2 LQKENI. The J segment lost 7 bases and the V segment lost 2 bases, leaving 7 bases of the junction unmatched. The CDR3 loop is CASSPTASGRWNEQFF. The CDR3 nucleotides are TGTGCCAGCTCACCAACGGCTAGCGGGAGGTGGAATGAGCAGTTCTTC.

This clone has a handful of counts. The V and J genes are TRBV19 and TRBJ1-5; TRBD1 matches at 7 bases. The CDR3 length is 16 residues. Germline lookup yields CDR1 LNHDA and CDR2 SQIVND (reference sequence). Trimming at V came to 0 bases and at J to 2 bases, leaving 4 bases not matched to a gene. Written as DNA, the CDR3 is TGTGCCAGTAGTATAGATTACAGGGGTGGCAATCAGCCCCAGCATTTT. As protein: CASSIDYRGGNQPQHF.

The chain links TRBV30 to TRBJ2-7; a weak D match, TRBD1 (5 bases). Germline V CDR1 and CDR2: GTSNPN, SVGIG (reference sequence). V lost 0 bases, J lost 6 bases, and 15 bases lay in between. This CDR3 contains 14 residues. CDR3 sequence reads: CAWSVDVRVAEQYF. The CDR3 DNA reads TGTGCCTGGAGTGTAGATGTCAGGGTGGCCGAGCAGTACTTC.